A single T cell receptor (beta chain) is shown here with its context. The data derive from a study of blood T cell repertoires in COVID-19. TCRdb's copy holds only in-frame clones and misses some; the assay was immunoSEQ multiplex PCR. Among around 130,000 clones listed, over 75% were seen once. The CDR3 consists of 17 residues. Trimming shortened V by 0 bases and J by 3 bases, and 15 bases separated the two germline ends. Germline V CDR1 and CDR2: MNHEY, SVGEGT. J is TRBJ1-5 and V is TRBV6-2 or TRBV6-3; D call uncertain. The sequence derives from an older woman with acute or convalescent COVID-19. The sample taken for sequencing was peripheral blood. The CDR3 protein is CASSYSGISSTNQPQHF. The CDR3 coding sequence is TGTGCCAGCAGTTACTCGGGCATCAGTTCTACCAATCAGCCCCAGCATTTT.